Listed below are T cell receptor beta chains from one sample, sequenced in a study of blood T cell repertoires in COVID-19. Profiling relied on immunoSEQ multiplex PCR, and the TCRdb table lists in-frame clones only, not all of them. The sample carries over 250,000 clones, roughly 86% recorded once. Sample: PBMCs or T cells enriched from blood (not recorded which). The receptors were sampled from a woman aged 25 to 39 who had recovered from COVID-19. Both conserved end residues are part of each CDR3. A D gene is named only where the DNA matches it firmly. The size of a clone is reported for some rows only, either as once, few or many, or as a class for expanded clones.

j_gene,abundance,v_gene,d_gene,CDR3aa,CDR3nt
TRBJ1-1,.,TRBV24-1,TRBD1,CATSDNRDSSVNTEAFF,TGTGCCACCAGTGACAACCGGGACAGCAGCGTGAACACTGAAGCTTTCTTT
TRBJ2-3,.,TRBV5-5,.,CASSLIEGGTDTQYF,TGTGCCAGCAGCTTGATCGAAGGAGGCACAGATACGCAGTATTTT
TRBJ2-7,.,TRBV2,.,CASSDLDINLYEQYF,TGTGCCAGCAGTGATCTGGACATTAACCTCTACGAGCAGTACTTC
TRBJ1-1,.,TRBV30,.,CAWSVVENTEAFF,TGTGCCTGGAGTGTAGTAGAGAACACTGAAGCTTTCTTT
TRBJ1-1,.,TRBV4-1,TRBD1,CASSHPGQGGGNTEAFF,TGCGCCAGCAGCCATCCGGGACAGGGCGGGGGGAACACTGAAGCTTTCTTT
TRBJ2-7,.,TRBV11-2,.,CASSLESGFLHEQYF,TGTGCCAGCAGCTTAGAATCCGGGTTCCTCCACGAGCAGTACTTC
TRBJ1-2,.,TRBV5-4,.,CASSLKLADYGYTF,TGTGCCAGCAGCTTGAAGTTGGCAGACTATGGCTACACCTTC
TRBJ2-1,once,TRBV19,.,CASSISETPYNEQFF,TGTGCCAGTAGTATCAGTGAGACTCCCTACAATGAGCAGTTCTTC
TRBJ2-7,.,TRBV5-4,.,CASSLGQRSYEQYF,TGTGCCAGCAGCTTGGGACAGCGATCCTACGAGCAGTACTTC
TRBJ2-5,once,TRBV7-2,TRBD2,CASSLVVYTQRGLQETQYF,TGTGCCAGCAGCTTAGTGGTTTACACCCAGCGGGGGTTGCAAGAGACCCAGTACTTC
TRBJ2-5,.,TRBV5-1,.,CASSLPTGIGETQYF,TGCGCCAGCAGCTTACCTACAGGGATCGGAGAGACCCAGTACTTC
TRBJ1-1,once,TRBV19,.,CASSPAYQGYAEAFF,TGTGCCAGTAGTCCGGCCTACCAGGGGTATGCTGAAGCTTTCTTT
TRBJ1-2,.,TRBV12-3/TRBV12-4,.,CASTPGVGDGYTF,TGTGCCAGCACCCCAGGGGTGGGGGATGGCTACACCTTC
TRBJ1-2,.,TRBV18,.,CASSPRGDGGDGYTF,TGTGCCAGCTCACCTCGAGGGGACGGAGGGGATGGCTACACCTTC
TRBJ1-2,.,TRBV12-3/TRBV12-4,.,CASSRTVYGYTF,TGTGCCAGCAGTCGGACAGTCTATGGCTACACCTTC
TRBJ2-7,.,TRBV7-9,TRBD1,CASSLGTGDREQYF,TGTGCCAGCAGCTTGGGGACAGGGGATCGCGAGCAGTACTTC
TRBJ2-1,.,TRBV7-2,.,CASTKYAGRGNEQFF,TGTGCCAGCACCAAATATGCAGGCCGCGGGAATGAGCAGTTCTTC
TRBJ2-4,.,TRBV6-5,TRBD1,CASSLGQGGNIQYF,TGTGCCAGCAGTTTAGGACAGGGGGGAAACATTCAGTACTTC
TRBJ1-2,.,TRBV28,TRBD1,CASSFTGTGNGYTF,TGTGCCAGCAGTTTTACCGGGACAGGGAATGGCTACACCTTC
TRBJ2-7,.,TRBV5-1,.,CASSATSPAAIYEQYF,TGCGCCAGCAGCGCGACCTCCCCGGCGGCGATCTACGAGCAGTACTTC
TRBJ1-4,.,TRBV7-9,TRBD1,CASSSGTGIEKLFF,TGTGCCAGCAGCTCCGGGACAGGGATTGAAAAACTGTTTTTT
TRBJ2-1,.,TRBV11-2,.,CASSLTGKYNEQFF,TGTGCCAGCAGCTTAACGGGGAAATACAATGAGCAGTTCTTC
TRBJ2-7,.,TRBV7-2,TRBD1,CASSFPGQGSPGAYF,TGTGCCAGCAGCTTCCCGGGACAGGGATCCCCGGGAGCGTACTTC
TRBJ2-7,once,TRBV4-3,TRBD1,CASSPDRGPYEQYF,TGCGCCAGCAGCCCGGACAGGGGGCCCTACGAGCAGTACTTC
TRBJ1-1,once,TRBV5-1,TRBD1,CASSLLGQGITEAFF,TGCGCCAGCAGCTTACTAGGACAGGGCATCACTGAAGCTTTCTTT
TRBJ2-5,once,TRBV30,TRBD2,CAWRASGLVQYF,TGTGCCTGGAGGGCTAGCGGGCTAGTCCAGTACTTC
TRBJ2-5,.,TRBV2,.,CASSEALKQAGPPETQYF,TGTGCCAGCAGTGAAGCGCTTAAACAGGCCGGCCCCCCGGAGACCCAGTACTTC
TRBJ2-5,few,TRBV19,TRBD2,CASSPGRGLAGSEETQYF,TGTGCCAGTAGCCCCGGGAGGGGCCTAGCGGGTTCCGAAGAGACCCAGTACTTC
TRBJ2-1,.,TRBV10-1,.,CASSDGASTYNEQFF,TGCGCCAGCAGTGATGGGGCAAGCACCTACAATGAGCAGTTCTTC
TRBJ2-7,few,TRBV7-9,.,CASSLDRTEQYF,TGTGCCAGCAGCTTAGACAGGACCGAGCAGTACTTC
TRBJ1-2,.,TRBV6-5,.,CASRPPGRPLGYTF,TGTGCCAGCAGACCGCCGGGTCGTCCCCTCGGCTACACCTTC
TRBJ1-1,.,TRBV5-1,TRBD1,CASSYGQGASNTEAFF,TGCGCCAGCAGCTACGGACAGGGGGCTTCGAACACTGAAGCTTTCTTT
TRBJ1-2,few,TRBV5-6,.,CASSFGDQRQSTYTF,TGTGCCAGCAGCTTCGGGGATCAACGCCAAAGCACGTACACCTTC
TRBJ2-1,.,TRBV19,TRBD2,CASSRLAGGSEQFF,TGTGCCAGTAGTAGGCTAGCGGGGGGTAGTGAGCAGTTCTTC
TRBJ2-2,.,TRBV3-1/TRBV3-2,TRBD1,CASSQVGTGVTGELFF,TGTGCCAGCAGCCAAGTCGGGACAGGGGTTACCGGGGAGCTGTTTTTT
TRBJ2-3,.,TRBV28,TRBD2,CASFPLLAGFSTDTQYF,TGTGCCAGCTTCCCCTTACTAGCGGGGTTTAGCACAGATACGCAGTATTTT
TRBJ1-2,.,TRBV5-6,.,CASSARMNGYTF,TGTGCCAGCAGCGCGAGAATGAATGGCTACACCTTC
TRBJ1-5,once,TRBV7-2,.,CASSLWSTGRRYQPQHF,TGTGCCAGCAGCTTATGGTCAACGGGAAGGAGGTATCAGCCCCAGCATTTT
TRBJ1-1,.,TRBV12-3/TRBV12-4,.,CASRPGEAFF,TGTGCCAGCAGACCAGGGGAAGCTTTCTTT
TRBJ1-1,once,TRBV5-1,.,CASSSKNTEAFF,TGCGCCAGCAGCTCAAAGAACACTGAAGCTTTCTTT
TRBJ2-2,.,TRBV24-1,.,CATSDLGAPTGELFF,TGTGCCACCAGTGATTTAGGGGCCCCCACCGGGGAGCTGTTTTTT
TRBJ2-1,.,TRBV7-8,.,CASSFRLALNNEQFF,TGTGCCAGCAGCTTTAGGCTAGCCCTTAACAATGAGCAGTTCTTC
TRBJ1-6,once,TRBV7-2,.,CASSLGSISGFYNSPLHF,TGTGCCAGCAGCTTAGGGTCAATCTCAGGGTTCTATAATTCACCCCTCCACTTT
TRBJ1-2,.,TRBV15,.,CAAGRGYNGYTF,TGTGCCGCTGGGCGGGGGTATAATGGCTACACCTTC
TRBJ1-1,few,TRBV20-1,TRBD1,CGGQQNTEAFF,TGCGGGGGACAGCAGAACACTGAAGCTTTCTTT
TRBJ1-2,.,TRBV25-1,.,CASSVAYGYTF,TGTGCCAGCAGTGTAGCGTATGGCTACACCTTC
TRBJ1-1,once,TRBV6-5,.,CASSFSTGLNTEAFF,TGTGCCAGCAGTTTCAGTACTGGGCTGAACACTGAAGCTTTCTTT
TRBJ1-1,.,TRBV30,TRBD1,CAWSGQGLAAFF,TGTGCCTGGAGTGGACAGGGGCTGGCCGCTTTCTTT
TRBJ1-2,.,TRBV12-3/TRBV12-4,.,CASSLRDFGYTF,TGTGCCAGCAGTTTGAGGGATTTTGGCTACACCTTC
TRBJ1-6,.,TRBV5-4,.,CASSLVGAGAYNSPLHF,TGTGCCAGCAGCTTGGTAGGTGCAGGGGCCTATAATTCACCCCTCCACTTT
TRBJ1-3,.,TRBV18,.,CASSPAAGGGGNTIYF,TGTGCCAGCTCACCTGCAGCAGGAGGTGGAGGAAACACCATATATTTT
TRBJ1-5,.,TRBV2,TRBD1,CASRPSQGARQPQHF,TGTGCCAGCAGGCCTAGTCAGGGGGCACGTCAGCCCCAGCATTTT
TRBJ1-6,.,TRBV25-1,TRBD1,CASSDDRGKSPLHF,TGTGCCAGCAGCGATGACAGGGGGAAATCACCCCTCCACTTT
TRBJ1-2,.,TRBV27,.,CASSTLGALFYTF,TGTGCCAGCAGTACTCTGGGGGCCCTCTTCTACACCTTC